Following are 13 T cell receptor beta chains from one sample sequenced in a study of blood T cell repertoires in COVID-19. Using immunoSEQ multiplex PCR, the repertoire was profiled, and TCRdb retains in-frame clones only, with some absent. The sample has around 370,000 clones, around 91% seen once. Sequencing input: peripheral blood. Source of these receptors: a woman younger than 30 who had recovered from COVID-19.

The chain has TRBV4-3 and TRBJ2-2; weak D call: TRBD2 (6 bases). The V and J ends lost 6 bases and 4 bases respectively, with 12 bases between them. Germline V gene data show CDR1 as LGHNA and CDR2 as YSLEER. There are 14 residues in the CDR3. CDR3 region: CASSRRDGTGELFF. Written as DNA, the CDR3 is TGCGCCAGCAGTAGGCGGGACGGCACCGGGGAGCTGTTTTTT.

The CDR3 nucleotides are TGCGCCAGCAGTGAGATTCCTACCGGGGAGCTGTTTTTT. Its translation is CASSEIPTGELFF. The V and J genes are TRBV10-2 and TRBJ2-2; D is uncertain. V was clipped by 2 bases and J by 5 bases, with 6 bases between them. The length of the CDR3 is 13 residues. Germline V gene data show CDR1 as WSHSY and CDR2 as SAAADI.

The gene calls are TRBV6-6 and TRBJ1-1; TRBD1 aligns across 7 bases. Germline CDR1 and CDR2: MNHNY and SVGAGI (reference sequence). The CDR3 totals 12 residues. The V segment lost 11 bases and the J segment 3 bases; nucleotides outside the gene matches: 6. The CDR3 spells CAALGQYTEAFF. The CDR3, as DNA: TGTGCCGCACTGGGACAGTACACTGAAGCTTTCTTT.

Written as DNA, the CDR3 is TGTGCCTGGAGTGAGGGGACAGTTAATTCACCCCTCCACTTT. Its translation: CAWSEGTVNSPLHF. The genes are TRBV30 and TRBJ1-6, with 7 bases fitting TRBD1. The CDR3 sequence is 14 residues long. Germline V gene sequence: CDR1 GTSNPN, CDR2 SVGIG (reference sequence). The junction had 3 bases not matched to a gene; V was cut back by 1 base and J by 6 bases.

The chain employs TRBV6-2 or TRBV6-3 and TRBJ1-2, with TRBD1 identical over 8 bases. The CDR3 covers 15 residues. Germline assignment: CDR1 MNHEY and CDR2 SVGEGT. The J segment lost 4 bases and the V segment lost 5 bases, leaving 9 bases of the junction unmatched. The CDR3 here is CASSPVGQGFYGYTF. The CDR3 bases are TGTGCCAGCAGTCCCGTCGGACAGGGATTCTATGGCTACACCTTC.

The chain carries TRBV6-2 or TRBV6-3 and TRBJ2-3, with D possibly being TRBD2 (6 bases). The CDR3 consists of 14 residues. Per the germline V gene, CDR1 is MNHEY and CDR2 is SVGEGT. V lost 5 bases and J 5 bases, leaving 14 bases between the germline ends. The CDR3 loop is CASSRGTAGDTQYF. The DNA for the CDR3 is TGTGCCAGCAGTCGCGGGACTGCTGGAGATACGCAGTATTTT.

This chain connects TRBV11-3 to TRBJ2-1; TRBD2 agrees at 7 bases. CDR1 SGHNT and CDR2 YENEEA come from the germline V gene. The CDR3 sequence is 15 residues long. Trimming at V came to 1 base and at J to 6 bases, leaving 6 bases not matched to a gene. The CDR3 loop is CASSLVGAGFNEQFF. The DNA for the CDR3 is TGTGCCAGCAGCTTAGTAGGAGCGGGGTTCAATGAGCAGTTCTTC.

V usage is TRBV7-8 and J usage is TRBJ1-1, with D unclear. The CDR3 sequence is 17 residues long. In germline, CDR1 is SGHVS, CDR2 FQNEAQ. V was cut by 6 bases and J by 3 bases, with 23 bases left in between. The CDR3 DNA reads TGTGCCAGCAGACAGACACTCAGGCGCCCTTTGGACACTGAAGCTTTCTTT. Its translation: CASRQTLRRPLDTEAFF. Looking up the rest from reference TRBV7-8 and TRBJ1-1 gives the full variable domain: GAGVSQSPRYKVAKRGQDVALRCDPISGHVSLFWYQQALGQGPEFLTYFQNEAQLDKSGLPSDRFFAERPEGSVSTLKIQRTQQEDSAVYLCASRQTLRRPLDTEAFFGQGTRLTVV.

This chain joins TRBV21-1 and TRBJ2-5; TRBD2 is taken as the D call from the table, unchecked against the DNA. TRBV21-1 is shown as a pseudogene. The CDR3 length is 12 residues. CDR3 sequence (DNA): TGTGCCAGCAGCAAAGGGGAGGAGACCCAGTACTTC. The encoded protein is CASSKGEETQYF.

The genes are TRBV11-2 and TRBJ1-1; no clear D. Trimming left V 3 bases short and J 5 bases short, with 7 bases between. The CDR3 extends over 12 amino acids. The germline V gene encodes CDR1 SGHAT and CDR2 FQNNGV. The DNA of the CDR3 is TGTGCCAGCAGCTTCGGCGGGACTGAAGCTTTCTTT. Encoded protein: CASSFGGTEAFF.

This rearrangement joins TRBV27 to TRBJ1-1; the D gene is possibly TRBD1 (6 bases). The germline V and J ends were trimmed by 5 bases and 1 base, with 14 bases remaining between them. The CDR3 length is 15 residues. The germline gives CDR1 MNHEY, CDR2 SMNVEV (reference sequence). The CDR3 sequence: CASSSPGTKNTEAFF. The CDR3 DNA reads TGTGCCAGCAGTAGTCCCGGGACAAAGAACACTGAAGCTTTCTTT.

V gene TRBV18 combines with J gene TRBJ1-5; the match to TRBD1 covers 11 bases. The CDR3 has 17 amino acids. Trimming took 1 base from V and 6 from J; bases not matched to a gene: 8. CDR1 is KGHSH, CDR2 LQKENI, per germline. CDR3 DNA sequence: TGTGCCAGCTCACCACGAGGAGGGACAGGGGGATTTCAGCCCCAGCATTTT. Amino acids: CASSPRGGTGGFQPQHF.

The J gene is TRBJ1-1, the V gene TRBV9; 9 bases are shared with TRBD1. V shed 0 bases, J shed 5 bases, and the junction held 11 bases outside the gene matches. CDR1 and CDR2 (germline): SGDLS, YYNGEE. CDR3 size: 17 residues. CDR3 loop: CASSVGMGTGKGTEAFF. The DNA of the CDR3 is TGTGCCAGCAGCGTAGGGATGGGGACAGGGAAGGGAACTGAAGCTTTCTTT. Full variable domain (remainder filled in from reference TRBV9 and TRBJ1-1): DSGVTQTPKHLITATGQRVTLRCSPRSGDLSVYWYQQSLDQGLQFLIQYYNGEERAKGNILERFSAQQFPDLHSELNLSSLELGDSALYFCASSVGMGTGKGTEAFFGQGTRLTVV.